These 17 T cell receptor beta chains were all obtained from the same sample, sequenced in a study of T cells in Graves' hyperthyroidism and ophthalmopathy. What was amplified from RNA transcripts were TCR beta CDR3 regions. The primer set for the first-round RT-PCR of the TCR CDR3 was HTBI. Each CDR3 protein gets one entry after TCRdb re-called the multiplex PCR reads with MiXCR. The sample has about 530,000 distinct CDR3 sequences, over 15% seen once; the top ten hold 17%. Material: blood. These receptors all come from a young woman with Graves' ophthalmopathy.

The chain is built from TRBV30 and TRBJ1-3; no clear D. Germline V CDR1 and CDR2: GTSNPN, SVGIG (reference sequence). Trimming took 3 bases from V and 1 from J, leaving 10 bases between them. The CDR3 consists of 14 residues. The CDR3 is CAWSPGYSGNTIYF. CDR3 bases: TGTGCCTGGAGCCCGGGCTATTCTGGAAACACCATATATTTT.

This clonotype was recorded a few times. The chain recombines TRBV12-3 or TRBV12-4 with TRBJ1-1, with unresolved D. The V and J ends lost 1 base and 11 bases respectively, with 11 bases between them. There are 12 residues in the CDR3. The CDR3 loop reads CASSLVGDRAFF. DNA of the CDR3: TGTGCCAGCAGTTTAGTCGGAGATAGGGCTTTCTTT.

The table lists this clonotype with many counts. The V and J genes are TRBV7-2 and TRBJ1-1; possibly TRBD1 for D (5 bases). The CDR3 loop spans 14 amino acids. Germline V gene lookup returns CDR1 SGHTA and CDR2 FQGNSA. Trimming removed 5 bases from V and 6 bases from J, with 16 bases in between. The CDR3 nucleotides are TGTGCCAGCAGCCAAGACGGGGGACCCTCTGAAGCTTTCTTT. It codes for CASSQDGGPSEAFF.

This clonotype was seen many times. J is TRBJ1-2 and V is TRBV11-2; D unresolved. Trimming shortened V by 1 base and J by 0 bases, and 9 bases separated the two germline ends. The CDR3 covers 15 residues. In germline, CDR1 is SGHAT, CDR2 FQNNGV. CDR3: CASSLVDNANYGYTF. CDR3 nucleotides: TGTGCCAGCAGCTTAGTTGACAATGCTAACTATGGCTACACCTTC. The variable domain in full, with the rest retrieved from reference TRBV11-2 and TRBJ1-2, is EAGVAQSPRYKIIEKRQSVAFWCNPISGHATLYWYQQILGQGPKLLIQFQNNGVVDDSQLPKDRFSAERLKGVDSTLKIQPAKLEDSAVYLCASSLVDNANYGYTFGSGTRLTVV.

The chain joins TRBV19 to TRBJ1-5, with TRBD1 matching 7 bases. The V segment lost 6 bases and the J segment 7 bases; nucleotides outside the gene matches: 6. The CDR3 has 13 residues. Germline V lookup: CDR1 LNHDA, CDR2 SQIVND (reference sequence). The CDR3 loop reads CASSVQGGQPQHF. The CDR3, as DNA: TGTGCCAGTAGCGTTCAGGGGGGACAGCCCCAGCATTTT.

The chain recombines TRBV7-3 with TRBJ2-5; TRBD1 matches at 8 bases. From germline, CDR1 is SGHTA and CDR2 FQGTGA. The CDR3 loop spans 15 amino acids. The V and J ends lost 5 bases and 5 bases, in that order; junction bases with no gene match: 10. CDR3 in DNA: TGTGCCAGCAGCCTAGGACAGGGATGGGGGGAGACCCAGTACTTC. It specifies CASSLGQGWGETQYF. Full variable domain (remainder filled in from reference TRBV7-3 and TRBJ2-5): GAGVSQTPSNKVTEKGKYVELRCDPISGHTALYWYRQSLGQGPEFLIYFQGTGAADDSGLPNDRFFAVRPEGSVSTLKIQRTERGDSAVYLCASSLGQGWGETQYFGPGTRLLVL.

This clonotype was detected many times. CDR3 loop: CASSQEGASGRAAFF. As DNA, the CDR3 is TGTGCCAGCAGCCAAGAGGGGGCTAGCGGGAGGGCCGCGTTCTTC. The chain combines TRBV3-1 with TRBJ2-1, with 12 bases lining up with TRBD2. CDR3 length equals 15 residues. V dropped 0 bases and J dropped 15; count of bases not matched to a gene: 9. Germline V CDR1 and CDR2: LGHDT, YNNKEL (reference sequence).

This clonotype showed up just a few times. The J gene is TRBJ1-2, the V gene TRBV28; a weak D match, TRBD1 (5 bases). Trimming removed 4 bases from V and 1 base from J, with 10 bases in between. From germline, CDR1 is MDHEN and CDR2 SYDVKM. This CDR3 spans 14 amino acids. In DNA form, the CDR3 reads TGTGCCAGCAGTTCACAGGAACTTAACTATGGCTACACCTTC. It codes for CASSSQELNYGYTF.

This clonotype was counted once. The rearrangement links TRBV9 to TRBJ2-4, with D possibly being TRBD1 or TRBD2 (5 bases each). V lost 3 bases to trimming and J lost 0 bases, with 10 bases between them. CDR1 and CDR2 (germline): SGDLS, YYNGEE. This CDR3 is built from 15 residues. The CDR3 here is CASSADGTAKNIQYF. The CDR3 DNA reads as TGTGCCAGCAGCGCGGACGGGACAGCCAAAAACATTCAGTACTTC. Complete variable domain (other parts from reference TRBV9 and TRBJ2-4): DSGVTQTPKHLITATGQRVTLRCSPRSGDLSVYWYQQSLDQGLQFLIQYYNGEERAKGNILERFSAQQFPDLHSELNLSSLELGDSALYFCASSADGTAKNIQYFGAGTRLSVL.

CDR3 in amino acids: CASSAPGTASYNEQFF. The CDR3 DNA sequence: TGTGCCAGCAGCGCCCCGGGGACAGCATCCTACAATGAGCAGTTCTTC. The V call is TRBV28, the J call TRBJ2-1, with 7 bases fitting TRBD1. This CDR3 is built from 16 residues. Germline V gives CDR1 MDHEN, CDR2 SYDVKM. V gave up 6 bases and J gave up 1 base; unmatched junction bases: 9. The full variable domain, its missing parts supplied by reference TRBV28 and TRBJ2-1, is DVKVTQSSRYLVKRTGEKVFLECVQDMDHENMFWYRQDPGLGLRLIYFSYDVKMKEKGDIPEGYSVSREKKERFSLILESASTNQTSMYLCASSAPGTASYNEQFFGPGTRLTVL.

V is TRBV7-9 and J is TRBJ2-1; 7 nucleotides agree with TRBD1. Losses at the gene ends were 3 bases for V and 2 bases for J; bases not matched to a gene: 7. From germline, CDR1 is SEHNR and CDR2 FQNEAQ (reference sequence). CDR3 length equals 16 residues. The CDR3 DNA reads TGTGCCAGCAGCTTCGATAGACAGGGCACCTACAATGAGCAGTTCTTC. The encoded protein is CASSFDRQGTYNEQFF.

About this clonotype: A much larger clonotype is one base distant, so this may be a read error. The J gene is TRBJ1-4, the V gene TRBV30; TRBD1 agrees at 8 bases. V gave up 3 bases and J gave up 8 bases; unmatched junction bases: 5. The CDR3 is made up of 13 amino acids. Germline CDR1 reads GTSNPN; CDR2 reads SVGIG (reference sequence). The CDR3 spells CAWRVQGEEKLFF. The CDR3 nucleotides are TGTGCCTGGAGGGTACAGGGGGAAGAAAAACTGTTTTTT. The complete variable domain, with remaining parts taken from reference TRBV30 and TRBJ1-4, reads SQTIHQWPATLVQPVGSPLSLECTVEGTSNPNLYWYRQAAGRGLQLLFYSVGIGQISSEVPQNLSASRPQDRQFILSSKKLLLSDSGFYLCAWRVQGEEKLFFGSGTQLSVL.

The CDR3 DNA reads TGTGCCACCAGCAGAGATCTAAGTCAGGGGGGCAATCAGCCCCAGCATTTT. Its translation: CATSRDLSQGGNQPQHF. The V call is TRBV15, the J call TRBJ1-5; 7 bases align to TRBD1. V was clipped by 0 bases and J by 2 bases; unmatched bases: 7. Germline V gives CDR1 LNHNV, CDR2 YYDKDF (reference sequence). The CDR3 is 17 residues long. The full variable domain, with the rest looked up from reference TRBV15 and TRBJ1-5, is DAMVIQNPRYQVTQFGKPVTLSCSQTLNHNVMYWYQQKSSQAPKLLFHYYDKDFNNEADTPDNFQSRRPNTSFCFLDIRSPGLGDTAMYLCATSRDLSQGGNQPQHFGDGTRLSIL.

This clonotype was found a few times. The chain employs TRBV18 and TRBJ2-1; a weak D match, TRBD1 (6 bases). V shed 5 bases and J shed 4 bases, with 18 bases lying between them. This CDR3 is 16 amino acids long. Germline V gives CDR1 KGHSH, CDR2 LQKENI. DNA of the CDR3: TGTGCCAGCTCAACAGGGTCTCCACTTAAATACAATGAGCAGTTCTTC. Protein: CASSTGSPLKYNEQFF. Using reference TRBV18 and TRBJ2-1 for the parts outside the CDR3, the full variable domain is NAGVMQNPRHLVRRRGQEARLRCSPMKGHSHVYWYRQLPEEGLKFMVYLQKENIIDESGMPKERFSAEFPKEGPSILRIQQVVRGDSAAYFCASSTGSPLKYNEQFFGPGTRLTVL.

This clonotype was detected ten times or more. The chain recombines TRBV5-1 with TRBJ2-7; TRBD2 aligns across 9 bases. The CDR3 loop spans 16 amino acids. J gave up 2 bases and V 2 bases, and 8 bases lay outside the gene matches. CDR1 SGHRS and CDR2 YFSETQ come from the germline V gene. CDR3 DNA sequence: TGCGCCAGCAGCTTAACGGCTAGCGGGACCACCTACGAGCAGTACTTC. Amino acid sequence: CASSLTASGTTYEQYF.

The sample holds many counts of this clonotype. V is TRBV30 and J is TRBJ2-4; 11 bases are shared with TRBD2. With 2 bases clipped from V and 7 bases from J, the junction kept 1 base outside the gene matches. Germline V gene sequence: CDR1 GTSNPN, CDR2 SVGIG (reference sequence). The CDR3 consists of 13 residues. CDR3 DNA: TGTGCCTGGAGTTTAGCGGGAGGGAACATTCAGTACTTC. Encoded protein: CAWSLAGGNIQYF.

The genes are TRBV30 and TRBJ2-3, with D hard to call. Trimming removed 6 bases from V and 6 bases from J, with 10 bases in between. Germline CDR1 and CDR2: GTSNPN and SVGIG (reference sequence). The CDR3 loop spans 11 amino acids. CDR3 protein: CACLTRDTQYF. In nucleotides, the CDR3 is TGTGCCTGTCTGACCCGTGATACGCAGTATTTT.